Here is one TCR beta chain with its context. The target antigen is unknown. This sample is drawn from a study of beta chain features in type 1 diabetes. Overall study findings and caveats: Among patients with Type 1 diabetes, TCRB CDR3s were moderately but significantly shorter in every one of the four CD4+ subsets.

Sequencing targeted expressed TCRB transcripts, as all isolated RNA had been reverse transcribed. TCRdb's table, derived via immunoSEQ multiplex PCR, lists solely in-frame clones and lacks some. The repertoire holds over 600,000 clones, under 15% seen once, with more than 0.095% in the top ten. Sequencing used naive CD4+ T cells from blood. This clonotype was obtained from a man aged 25 to 40 with type 1 diabetes.

The CDR3 protein is CASSHAYRDLTEKLFF. For the CDR3, the DNA is TGTGCCAGCAGCCACGCATACCGGGACCTCACTGAAAAACTGTTTTTT. The chain has TRBV4-2 and TRBJ1-4; D is perhaps TRBD1 (5 bases). Germline CDR1 and CDR2: LGHNA and YNFKEQ. V gave up 3 bases and J gave up 7 bases, with 18 bases separating them. The CDR3 runs to 16 residues.